This T cell receptor (beta chain) is from a study of blood T cells in healthy people across ages. Study-wide findings and caveats: Donor CMV status, an unknown factor, possibly confounded changes in expanded clonotypes.

Comment on this clonotype: The antigen is not known.

Each donor had about 9.6 milliliters of peripheral blood drawn. Total RNA, at least 5.5 micrograms per sample, came from PBMCs. A second PCR, run for roughly 7 to 12 cycles, used a sample-barcoded 5' primer plus a J-beta primer mix. The template-switch adaptor was a 5' adaptor with 12 random nucleotides. It tagged each cDNA molecule. TCRdb reprocessed the 5' RACE reads with MiXCR, giving one entry per CDR3 protein. Among under 800,000 distinct CDR3 sequences listed, roughly 47% were seen once. This CDR3 contains 15 residues. The ends were cut back, 0 bases at V and 7 bases at J, with 18 bases in the middle. Germline V lookup: CDR1 DFQATT, CDR2 SNEGSKA (reference sequence).

The rearrangement joins TRBV20-1 to TRBJ1-2; D is possibly TRBD1 (6 bases). The specimen sequenced was blood. The source of this sequence is a woman in her fifties or sixties in good health. The CDR3 sequence is CSARDPLGGLIGYTF. The DNA for the CDR3 is TGCAGTGCTAGAGATCCCCTCGGGGGCCTCATTGGCTACACCTTC.